Measured by frequency, the clone carrying this TCR beta chain is medium-sized. Its antigen is as yet unknown. From germline, CDR1 is LGHNA and CDR2 YSLEER. The CDR3 runs to 14 residues. All participants were free of acute infectious disease and in good physical condition. This sample is drawn from a study of CD8 T cells in cerebrospinal fluid in Alzheimer's disease. Overall study results and limits: No causal link between EBV and Alzheimer's follows from EBV-specific cerebrospinal fluid TCRs, authors warned. Alzheimer's patients were not enriched for EBV-specific clones, which were not the most expanded.

TCRdb re-called the 10x single-cell sequencing reads and catalogs CDR3 proteins one per entry, DNA excluded. Its table records 300 to 350 distinct CDR3 sequences. The chain links TRBV4-3 to TRBJ2-2; the D call of TRBD2 rests on TCRdb alone, since no DNA is present to check it. Sequenced: cerebrospinal fluid. The sequence derives from a human donor with mild cognitive impairment. The CDR3: CASSQETSAGELFF.